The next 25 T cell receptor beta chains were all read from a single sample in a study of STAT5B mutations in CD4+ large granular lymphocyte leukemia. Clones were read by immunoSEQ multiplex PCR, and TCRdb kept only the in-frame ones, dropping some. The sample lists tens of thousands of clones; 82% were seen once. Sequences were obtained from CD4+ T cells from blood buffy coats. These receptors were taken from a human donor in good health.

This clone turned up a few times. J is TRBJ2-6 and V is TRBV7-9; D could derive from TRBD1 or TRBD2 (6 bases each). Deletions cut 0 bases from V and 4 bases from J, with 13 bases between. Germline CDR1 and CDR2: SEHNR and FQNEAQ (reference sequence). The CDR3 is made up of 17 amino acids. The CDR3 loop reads CASSLAGGRSGANVLTF. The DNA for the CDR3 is TGTGCCAGCAGCTTAGCGGGGGGCAGATCCGGGGCCAACGTCCTGACTTTC.

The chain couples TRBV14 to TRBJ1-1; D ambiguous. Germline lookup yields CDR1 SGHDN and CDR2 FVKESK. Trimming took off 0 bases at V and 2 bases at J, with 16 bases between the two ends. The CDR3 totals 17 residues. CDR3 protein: CASSQDRGNRINTEAFF. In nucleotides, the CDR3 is TGTGCCAGCAGCCAAGATCGAGGTAACAGAATAAACACTGAAGCTTTCTTT.

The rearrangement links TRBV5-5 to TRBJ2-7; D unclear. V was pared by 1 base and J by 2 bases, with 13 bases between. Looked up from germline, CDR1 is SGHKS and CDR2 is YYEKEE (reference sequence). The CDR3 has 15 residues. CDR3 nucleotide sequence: TGTGCCAGCAGCTTGCGGTGGAGCCTAACCTACGAGCAGTACTTC. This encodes CASSLRWSLTYEQYF.

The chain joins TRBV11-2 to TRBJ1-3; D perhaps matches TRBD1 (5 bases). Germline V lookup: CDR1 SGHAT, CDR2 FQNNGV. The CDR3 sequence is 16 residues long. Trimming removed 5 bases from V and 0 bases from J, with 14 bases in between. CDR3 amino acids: CASSKAPGASGNTIYF. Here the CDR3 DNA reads TGTGCCAGCAGCAAAGCTCCCGGGGCCTCTGGAAACACCATATATTTT.

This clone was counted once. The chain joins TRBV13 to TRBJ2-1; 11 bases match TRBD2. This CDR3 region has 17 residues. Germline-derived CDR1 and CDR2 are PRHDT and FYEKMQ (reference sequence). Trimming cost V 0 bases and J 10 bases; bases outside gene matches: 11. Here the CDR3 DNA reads TGTGCCAGCAGCTTAGGGTTAAGACTAGCGGGAAGGAACGAGCAGTTCTTC. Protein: CASSLGLRLAGRNEQFF.

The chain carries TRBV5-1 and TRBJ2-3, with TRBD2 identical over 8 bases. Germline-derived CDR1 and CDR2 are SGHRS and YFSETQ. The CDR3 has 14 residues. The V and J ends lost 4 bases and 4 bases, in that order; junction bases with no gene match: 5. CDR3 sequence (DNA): TGCGCCAGCAGCCCGGGGGGGCGTGCAGATACGCAGTATTTT. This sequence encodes CASSPGGRADTQYF. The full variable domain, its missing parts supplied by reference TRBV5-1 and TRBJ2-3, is KAGVTQTPRYLIKTRGQQVTLSCSPISGHRSVSWYQQTPGQGLQFLFEYFSETQRNKGNFPGRFSGRQFSNSRSEMNVSTLELGDSALYLCASSPGGRADTQYFGPGTRLTVL.

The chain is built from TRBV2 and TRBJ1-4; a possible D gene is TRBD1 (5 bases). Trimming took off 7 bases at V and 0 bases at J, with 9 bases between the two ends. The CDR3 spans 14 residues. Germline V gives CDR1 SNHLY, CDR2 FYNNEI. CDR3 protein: CASTMGPTNEKLFF. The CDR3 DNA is TGTGCCAGCACGATGGGGCCAACTAATGAAAAACTGTTTTTT.

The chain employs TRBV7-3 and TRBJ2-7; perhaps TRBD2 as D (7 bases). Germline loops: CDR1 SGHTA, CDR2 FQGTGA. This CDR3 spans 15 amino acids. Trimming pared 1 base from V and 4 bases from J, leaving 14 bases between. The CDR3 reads CASSLRGGLVYEQYF. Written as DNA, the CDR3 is TGTGCCAGCAGCTTAAGGGGGGGCCTCGTTTACGAGCAGTACTTC.

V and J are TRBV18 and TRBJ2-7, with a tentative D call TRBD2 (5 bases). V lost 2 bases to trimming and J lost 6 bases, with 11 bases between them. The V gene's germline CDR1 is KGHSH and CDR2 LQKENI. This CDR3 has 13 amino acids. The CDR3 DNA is TGTGCCAGCTCACCAAATGAGGGCGGCGAGCAGTACTTC. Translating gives CASSPNEGGEQYF.

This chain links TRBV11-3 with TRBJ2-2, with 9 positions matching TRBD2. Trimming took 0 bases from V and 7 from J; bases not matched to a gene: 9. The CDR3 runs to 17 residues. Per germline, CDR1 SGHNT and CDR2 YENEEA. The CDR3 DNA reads TGTGCCAGCAGCTTAGATAAGAGCGGGAGGAGTGTCGGGGAGCTGTTTTTT. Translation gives CASSLDKSGRSVGELFF.

CDR3 coding DNA: TGTGCCAGTAGTATTTCCCGGCTAGCGGGGGGCTACAATGAGCAGTTCTTC. Translation gives CASSISRLAGGYNEQFF. The chain joins TRBV19 to TRBJ2-1, with 11 bases matching TRBD2. Germline V gene data show CDR1 as LNHDA and CDR2 as SQIVND (reference sequence). This CDR3 is 17 amino acids long. The ends lost 3 bases at V and 3 bases at J; junction bases unmatched: 7.

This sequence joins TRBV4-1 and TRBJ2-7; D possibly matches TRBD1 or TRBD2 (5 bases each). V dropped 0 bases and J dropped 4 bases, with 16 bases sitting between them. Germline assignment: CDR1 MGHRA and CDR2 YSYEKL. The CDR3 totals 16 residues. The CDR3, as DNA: TGCGCCAGCAGCCAAGATACGGGACGGTCGGGATACGAGCAGTACTTC. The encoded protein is CASSQDTGRSGYEQYF.

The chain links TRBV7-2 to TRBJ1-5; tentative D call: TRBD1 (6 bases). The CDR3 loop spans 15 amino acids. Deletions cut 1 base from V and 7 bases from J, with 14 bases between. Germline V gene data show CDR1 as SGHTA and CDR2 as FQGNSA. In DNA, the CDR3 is TGTGCCAGCAGCTTAGACCCAGGGGCAGAGCAGCCCCAGCATTTT. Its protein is CASSLDPGAEQPQHF.

Here the CDR3 reads CASSPGRNTEAFF. CDR3 coding DNA: TGTGCCAGCAGCCCCGGCCGGAACACTGAAGCTTTCTTT. The chain has TRBV7-9 and TRBJ1-1; D is unresolved. The CDR3 covers 13 residues. The V end lost 5 bases, the J end lost 1 base, and 8 bases lay between the germline ends. Germline V gene data show CDR1 as SEHNR and CDR2 as FQNEAQ (reference sequence).

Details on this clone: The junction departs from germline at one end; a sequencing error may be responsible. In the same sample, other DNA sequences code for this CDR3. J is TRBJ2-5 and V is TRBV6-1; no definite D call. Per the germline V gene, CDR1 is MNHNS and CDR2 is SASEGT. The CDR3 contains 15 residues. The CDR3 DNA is TGTGCCAGCAGTGTAAGGTTGGCGTACCAGGAGACCCAGTACTTC. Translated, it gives CASSVRLAYQETQYF.

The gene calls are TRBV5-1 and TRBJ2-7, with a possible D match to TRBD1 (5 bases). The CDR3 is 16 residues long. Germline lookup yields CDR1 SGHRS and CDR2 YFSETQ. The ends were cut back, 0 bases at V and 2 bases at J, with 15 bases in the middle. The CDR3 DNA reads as TGCGCCAGCAGCTTGGGCCCGCAGGGTGGTACCTACGAGCAGTACTTC. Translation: CASSLGPQGGTYEQYF.

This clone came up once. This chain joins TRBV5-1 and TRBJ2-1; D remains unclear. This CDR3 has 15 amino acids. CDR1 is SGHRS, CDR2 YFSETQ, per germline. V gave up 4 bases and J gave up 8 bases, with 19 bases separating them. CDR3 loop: CASSPNYPTGDEQFF. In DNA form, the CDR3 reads TGCGCCAGCAGCCCTAACTACCCCACGGGCGATGAGCAGTTCTTC.

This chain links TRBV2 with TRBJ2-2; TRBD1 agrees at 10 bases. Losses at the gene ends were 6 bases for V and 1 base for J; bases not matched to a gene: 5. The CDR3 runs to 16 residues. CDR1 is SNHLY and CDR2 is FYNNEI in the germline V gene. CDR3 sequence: CASRERDRGNTGELFF. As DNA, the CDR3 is TGTGCCAGCAGGGAGAGGGACAGGGGGAACACCGGGGAGCTGTTTTTT.

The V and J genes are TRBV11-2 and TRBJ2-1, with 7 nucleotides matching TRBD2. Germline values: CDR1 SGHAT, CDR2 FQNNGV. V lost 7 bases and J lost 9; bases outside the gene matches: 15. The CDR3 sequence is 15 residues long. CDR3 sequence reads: CASTTSPQPGGEQFF. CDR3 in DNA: TGTGCCAGCACCACCTCCCCCCAACCGGGAGGTGAGCAGTTCTTC.

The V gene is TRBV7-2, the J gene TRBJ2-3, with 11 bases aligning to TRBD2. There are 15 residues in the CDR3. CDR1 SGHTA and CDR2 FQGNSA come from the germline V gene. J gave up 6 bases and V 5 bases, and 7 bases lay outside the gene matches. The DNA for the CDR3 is TGTGCCAGCAGCCTCGGGACTAGCGGCCAGGATACGCAGTATTTT. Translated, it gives CASSLGTSGQDTQYF.

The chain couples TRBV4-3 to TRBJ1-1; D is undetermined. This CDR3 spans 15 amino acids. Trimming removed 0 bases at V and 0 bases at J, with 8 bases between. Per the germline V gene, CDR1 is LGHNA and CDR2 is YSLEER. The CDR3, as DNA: TGCGCCAGCAGCCAAGATCGGGATTTGAACACTGAAGCTTTCTTT. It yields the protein CASSQDRDLNTEAFF.

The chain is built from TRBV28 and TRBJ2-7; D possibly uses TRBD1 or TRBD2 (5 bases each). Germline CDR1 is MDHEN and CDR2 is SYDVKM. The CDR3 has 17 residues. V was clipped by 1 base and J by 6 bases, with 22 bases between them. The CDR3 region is CASSLLRRGQGVGEQYF. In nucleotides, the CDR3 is TGTGCCAGCAGTTTATTACGTAGGGGCCAGGGAGTGGGCGAGCAGTACTTC.

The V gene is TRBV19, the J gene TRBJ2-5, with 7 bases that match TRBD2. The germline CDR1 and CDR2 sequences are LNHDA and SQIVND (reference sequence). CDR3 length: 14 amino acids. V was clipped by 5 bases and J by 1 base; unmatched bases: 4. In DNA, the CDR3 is TGTGCCAGTAGTTTAGCGGGTAGCCAAGAGACCCAGTACTTC. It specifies CASSLAGSQETQYF.

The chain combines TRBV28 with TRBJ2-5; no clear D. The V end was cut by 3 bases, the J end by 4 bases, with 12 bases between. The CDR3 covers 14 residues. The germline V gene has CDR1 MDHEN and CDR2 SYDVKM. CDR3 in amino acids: CASSLLQMRETQYF. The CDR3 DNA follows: TGTGCCAGCAGTTTGTTACAGATGAGAGAGACCCAGTACTTC. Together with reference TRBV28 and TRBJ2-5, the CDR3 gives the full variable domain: DVKVTQSSRYLVKRTGEKVFLECVQDMDHENMFWYRQDPGLGLRLIYFSYDVKMKEKGDIPEGYSVSREKKERFSLILESASTNQTSMYLCASSLLQMRETQYFGPGTRLLVL.

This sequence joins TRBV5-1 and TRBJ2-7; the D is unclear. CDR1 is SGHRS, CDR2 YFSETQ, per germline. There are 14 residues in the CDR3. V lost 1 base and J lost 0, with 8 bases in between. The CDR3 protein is CASSLWASSYEQYF. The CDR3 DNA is TGCGCCAGCAGCTTGTGGGCTAGCTCCTACGAGCAGTACTTC.